The rows below give T cell receptor beta chains drawn from one sample of a study of tumor and adjacent non-tumor tissue in lung cancer. Each CDR3 protein gets one entry after TCRdb re-called the multiplex PCR reads with MiXCR. The sample yields about 110,000 distinct CDR3 sequences, about 63% seen once. Sequencing was carried out using distant non-tumor lung tissue. The receptors were gathered from a man in his sixties with non-small cell lung cancer. Each CDR3 is given with its conserved first and last residue. D genes are given only for firm matches. Only part of the rows carry a size: once, few, many, or a class if the clone is expanded.

clone_size	j_call	d_call	v_call	cdr3_aa	cdr3_nt
-	TRBJ2-1	TRBD1	TRBV18	CASSPAGTGFNEQFF	TGTGCCAGCTCACCAGCCGGGACAGGGTTCAATGAGCAGTTCTTC
-	TRBJ1-5	-	TRBV4-1	CAISQGASDQPQHF	TGCGCCATTAGCCAAGGGGCCTCGGATCAGCCCCAGCATTTT
many	TRBJ1-5	-	TRBV12-3/TRBV12-4	CASDRYSNQPQHF	TGTGCCAGCGACAGATATAGCAATCAGCCCCAGCATTTT
few	TRBJ2-1	-	TRBV5-1	CASSLGGGLYNEQFF	TGCGCCAGTAGCTTGGGGGGTGGACTATACAATGAGCAGTTCTTC
-	TRBJ1-2	-	TRBV6-5	CASSYQDGKYGYTF	TGTGCCAGCAGTTACCAGGATGGGAAGTATGGCTACACCTTC
few	TRBJ2-1	TRBD1	TRBV5-6	CANSLYDRDYNEQFF	TGTGCCAACAGCTTGTACGACAGGGACTACAATGAGCAGTTCTTC
once	TRBJ2-7	-	TRBV20-1	CSVKPEMGIREQYF	TGCAGTGTTAAGCCAGAAATGGGAATTCGCGAACAGTACTTC
few	TRBJ1-1	-	TRBV5-1	CASSYIRGVTEAFF	TGCGCCAGCAGCTATATTCGAGGAGTTACTGAAGCTTTCTTT
-	TRBJ1-1	TRBD1	TRBV6-2/TRBV6-3	CASSYPRTGGRGLIRAIF	TGTGCCAGCAGTTACCCCCGTACAGGGGGCAGAGGGCTCATCCGAGCTATCTTC
many	TRBJ2-3	-	TRBV7-8	CASTSVPGDTQYF	TGTGCCAGCACCTCCGTTCCCGGAGATACGCAGTATTTT
few	TRBJ2-3	TRBD2	TRBV10-3	CAISAGASGGSGTQYF	TGTGCCATCAGTGCTGGGGCTAGCGGGGGATCAGGTACGCAGTATTTT
-	TRBJ1-6	TRBD1	TRBV5-5	CASTGTVSIYSPLHF	TGTGCCAGCACGGGGACAGTTTCTATTTATTCACCCCTCCACTTT
-	TRBJ2-1	-	TRBV7-8	CASSPEWRGDEQFF	TGTGCCAGCAGCCCCGAATGGCGGGGTGATGAACAGTTCTTC
-	TRBJ1-1	TRBD1	TRBV7-9	CASSPGQGGTNTEAFF	TGTGCCAGCAGCCCGGGACAGGGGGGGACAAACACTGAAGCTTTCTTT
-	TRBJ2-7	-	TRBV11-2	CASSLETQGVYDQHF	TGTGCCAGCAGCTTAGAAACTCAGGGTGTCTACGATCAGCACTTC
-	TRBJ1-4	-	TRBV7-9	CASSPGEWDAIEKLFF	TGTGCCAGCAGTCCAGGGGAGTGGGACGCCATTGAAAAACTGTTTTTT
-	TRBJ2-3	-	TRBV7-2	CASSSAGISITDTQYF	TGTGCCAGCAGCTCCGCCGGGATTTCAATCACAGATACGCAGTATTTT
-	TRBJ1-5	-	TRBV12-3/TRBV12-4	CSSSSDPGPQHF	TGTTCTAGCAGTTCGGACCCGGGGCCCCAGCATTTT
many	TRBJ1-1	-	TRBV6-2/TRBV6-3	CASSYRDNTEAFF	TGTGCCAGCAGTTACAGGGACAACACTGAAGCTTTCTTT
-	TRBJ2-7	-	TRBV4-3	CASNQAQGPAYERYF	TGCGCCAGCAACCAAGCGCAAGGACCAGCCTACGAGCGGTACTTC
-	TRBJ1-2	-	TRBV28	CASRPEHHGYTF	TGTGCCAGCAGACCAGAGCACCATGGCTACACCTTC
many	TRBJ2-5	-	TRBV5-1	CASSPDLLGTQYF	TGCGCCAGCAGCCCAGACCTGCTTGGGACCCAGTACTTC
few	TRBJ2-6	-	TRBV19	CASSTTALWSGANVLTF	TGTGCCAGTAGTACAACAGCCTTGTGGTCTGGGGCCAACGTCCTGACTTTC
many	TRBJ1-2	TRBD1	TRBV20-1	CSASAQGVDGYTF	TGCAGTGCTAGTGCCCAGGGGGTTGACGGCTACACCTTC
many	TRBJ1-5	-	TRBV28	CASSGVRGQPQHF	TGTGCCAGCAGTGGAGTCAGGGGTCAGCCCCAGCATTTT
-	TRBJ2-1	-	TRBV11-3	CASSSLGGGRRYEQFF	TGTGCCAGCAGCTCCCTGGGAGGCGGAAGGAGGTATGAGCAGTTCTTC
-	TRBJ2-3	TRBD1	TRBV20-1	CSATRDSNQPQYF	TGCAGTGCTACCCGGGACAGCAATCAGCCCCAGTATTTT
-	TRBJ2-1	-	TRBV5-1	CASSMETGRDEQFF	TGCGCCAGCAGCATGGAGACGGGTAGGGATGAGCAGTTCTTC
-	TRBJ2-4	TRBD1	TRBV6-6	CASSARQGARAKDIQYF	TGTGCCAGCAGCGCCCGACAGGGGGCAAGGGCGAAAGACATTCAGTACTTC
many	TRBJ2-5	TRBD2	TRBV6-2/TRBV6-3	CASSLASLTSGRKTQYF	TGTGCCAGCAGTTTGGCATCCCTGACTAGCGGGAGAAAGACCCAGTACTTC
-	TRBJ2-2	-	TRBV6-1	CASGAGLAGELFF	TGTGCCAGCGGCGCTGGCCTGGCCGGGGAGCTGTTTTTT
many	TRBJ2-1	TRBD2	TRBV6-1	CASRGGNDEQFF	TGTGCCAGCAGGGGGGGGAACGATGAGCAGTTCTTC
-	TRBJ2-7	-	TRBV4-1	CARGDTRQVSYEQYF	TGCGCCAGGGGTGACACCCGACAGGTTTCTTACGAGCAGTACTTC
many	TRBJ2-7	TRBD2	TRBV28	CASRGGGSSYEQYF	TGTGCCAGCCGGGGCGGGGGGAGCTCCTACGAGCAGTACTTC
-	TRBJ2-2	TRBD1	TRBV7-3	CASSGTGADTGEPFF	TGTGCCAGCAGCGGGACAGGGGCAGACACCGGGGAGCCGTTTTTT
-	TRBJ1-2	-	TRBV5-1	CASSLGHSGGTGYGYIF	TGCGCCAGCAGCTTGGGGCACTCCGGGGGCACTGGCTATGGCTACATCTTC
-	TRBJ2-6	-	TRBV11-1	CAGSFGGSSGANALTF	TGTGCCGGCAGCTTCGGGGGAAGCTCTGGGGCCAACGCCCTAACTTTC